This T cell receptor (beta chain) was identified in a study of blood T cell repertoires in COVID-19. Whole-study context: The origin of the acute and convalescent COVID-19 samples was the United States, Italy and Spain. PBMCs, B-cell-depleted T cells, or T cells were the source of the cDNA or gDNA that made up the material.

This CDR3 is built from 17 residues. V lost 5 bases to trimming and J lost 0 bases; unmatched junction nucleotides: 6. Germline-derived CDR1 and CDR2 are MDHEN and SYDVKM. How the authors handled the data: By means of reference gene primer amplification, nucleated cell counts were estimated. Data came from immunoSEQ multiplex PCR; TCRdb stores just in-frame clones and leaves some out. The V and J calls and clone size are taken from that table; D and trimming were inferred from the DNA. The table has approximately 87,000 clones, roughly 89% seen once. Sequences were obtained from peripheral blood. This TCR was sampled from a man aged 70 or older with active or convalescent COVID-19. The rearrangement links TRBV28 to TRBJ2-1, with TRBD2 matching over 11 bases. The CDR3, as DNA: TGTGCCAGCAGTCCGACTAGCGGGATAAGCTCCTACAATGAGCAGTTCTTC. It yields the protein CASSPTSGISSYNEQFF.